This T cell receptor beta chain was sequenced for a study of CD8 T cells in ankylosing spondylitis. With molecular barcodes, quantitative 5'-RACE was used to make the TCR beta libraries. TCRdb called the 5' RACE reads again in MiXCR, with one record for every CDR3 protein. The sample contains around 340,000 distinct CDR3 sequences, roughly 15% of which appear only once. Sequenced: blood, either unsorted or a sorted T cell fraction (not recorded which). The TCR comes from a male donor with ankylosing spondylitis or in good health (not recorded which).

The CDR3 reads CASSEGRGNTIYF. The CDR3 DNA follows: TGTGCCAGCAGTGAGGGCCGTGGAAACACCATATATTTT. The genes are TRBV12-3 or TRBV12-4 and TRBJ1-3, with no clear D. The V and J ends lost 5 bases and 3 bases respectively, with 8 bases between them. The length of the CDR3 is 13 residues.